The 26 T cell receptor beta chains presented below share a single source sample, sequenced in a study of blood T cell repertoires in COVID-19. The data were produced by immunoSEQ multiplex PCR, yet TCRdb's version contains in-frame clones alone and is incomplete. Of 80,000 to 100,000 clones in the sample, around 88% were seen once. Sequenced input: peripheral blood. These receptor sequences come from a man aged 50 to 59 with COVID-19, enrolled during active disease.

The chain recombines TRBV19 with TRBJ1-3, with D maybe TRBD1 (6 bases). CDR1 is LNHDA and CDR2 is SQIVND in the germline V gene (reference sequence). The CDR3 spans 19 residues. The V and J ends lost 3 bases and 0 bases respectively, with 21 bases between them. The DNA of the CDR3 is TGTGCCAGTAGTATGTTGTCAGGGACAACTTATACCTCTGGAAACACCATATATTTT. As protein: CASSMLSGTTYTSGNTIYF.

The CDR3 loop is CASSSWQGGYTF. CDR3 in DNA: TGTGCCAGCAGTTCTTGGCAGGGTGGCTACACCTTC. The V and J genes are TRBV27 and TRBJ1-2; D might be TRBD1 (5 bases). Germline V gene lookup returns CDR1 MNHEY and CDR2 SMNVEV (reference sequence). There are 12 residues in the CDR3. V dropped 4 bases and J dropped 7 bases, with 10 bases sitting between them.

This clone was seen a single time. CDR3 loop: CAIGRGGQENEQFF. CDR3 bases: TGTGCCATCGGCCGGGGGGGCCAAGAAAATGAGCAGTTCTTC. The genes are TRBV10-3 and TRBJ2-1; 8 positions match TRBD2. CDR3 length equals 14 residues. CDR1 and CDR2 from the germline V gene are ENHRY and SYGVKD. The V and J ends lost 8 bases and 7 bases, in that order; junction bases with no gene match: 10.

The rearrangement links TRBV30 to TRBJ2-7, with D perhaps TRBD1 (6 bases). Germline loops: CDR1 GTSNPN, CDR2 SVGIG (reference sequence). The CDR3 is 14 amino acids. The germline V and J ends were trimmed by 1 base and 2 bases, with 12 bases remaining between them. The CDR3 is CAWSDFRTAYEQYF. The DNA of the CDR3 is TGTGCCTGGAGTGACTTTAGGACAGCCTACGAGCAGTACTTC.

CDR3 loop: CASSLAGTPDTEAFF. Written as DNA, the CDR3 is TGCGCCAGCAGCTTGGCCGGGACTCCGGACACTGAAGCTTTCTTT. The chain couples TRBV5-1 to TRBJ1-1, with D perhaps matching TRBD1 (5 bases). Germline V lookup: CDR1 SGHRS, CDR2 YFSETQ. The CDR3 covers 15 residues. V lost 0 bases and J 3 bases, leaving 12 bases between the germline ends.

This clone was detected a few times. DNA of the CDR3: TGTGCCAGTAGTATGGGCAGGGCGAACAATCAGCCCCAGCATTTT. The encoded protein is CASSMGRANNQPQHF. The rearrangement joins TRBV19 to TRBJ1-5; tentatively, D is TRBD1 (5 bases). The CDR3 is made up of 15 amino acids. V shed 3 bases and J shed 3 bases, with 12 bases lying between them. Germline CDR1 is LNHDA and CDR2 is SQIVND (reference sequence).

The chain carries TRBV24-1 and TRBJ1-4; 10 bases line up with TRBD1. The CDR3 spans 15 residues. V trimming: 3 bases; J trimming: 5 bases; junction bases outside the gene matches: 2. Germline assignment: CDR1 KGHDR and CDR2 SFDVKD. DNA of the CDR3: TGTGCCACCAGTGATCCGGGACAGGGGAATGAAAAACTGTTTTTT. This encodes CATSDPGQGNEKLFF.

The CDR3 protein is CTAQVFQNSDTQYF. CDR3 DNA sequence: TGCACCGCCCAGGTCTTTCAGAATTCAGATACGCAGTATTTT. The chain combines TRBV29-1 with TRBJ2-3; D unclear. The CDR3 covers 14 residues. Germline CDR1 reads SQVTM; CDR2 reads ANQGSEA.

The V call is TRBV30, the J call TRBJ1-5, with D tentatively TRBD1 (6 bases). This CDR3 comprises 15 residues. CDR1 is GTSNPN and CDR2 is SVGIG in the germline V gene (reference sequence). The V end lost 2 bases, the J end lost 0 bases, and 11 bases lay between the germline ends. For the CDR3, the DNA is TGTGCCTGGAGTCCCGGGACAATTAGCAATCAGCCCCAGCATTTT. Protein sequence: CAWSPGTISNQPQHF.

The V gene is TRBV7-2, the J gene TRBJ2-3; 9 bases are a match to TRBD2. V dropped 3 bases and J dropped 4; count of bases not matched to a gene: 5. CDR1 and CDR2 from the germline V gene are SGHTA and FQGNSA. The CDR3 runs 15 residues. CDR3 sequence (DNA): TGTGCCAGCAGCTTTGGCGGGGGGGCCTCAGATACGCAGTATTTT. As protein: CASSFGGGASDTQYF.

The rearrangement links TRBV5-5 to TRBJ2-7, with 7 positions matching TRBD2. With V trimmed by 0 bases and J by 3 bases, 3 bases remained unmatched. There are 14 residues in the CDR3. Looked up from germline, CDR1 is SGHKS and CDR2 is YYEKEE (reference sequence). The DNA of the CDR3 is TGTGCCAGCAGCTTGGGACCGGGGGGCTACGAGCAGTACTTC. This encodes CASSLGPGGYEQYF.

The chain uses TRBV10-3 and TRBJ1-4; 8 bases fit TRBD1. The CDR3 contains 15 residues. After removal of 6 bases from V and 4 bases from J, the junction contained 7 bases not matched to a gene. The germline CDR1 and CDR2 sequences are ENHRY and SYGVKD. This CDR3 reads CAISLGQADNEKLFF. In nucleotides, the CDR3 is TGTGCCATCAGCTTGGGACAGGCCGATAATGAAAAACTGTTTTTT.

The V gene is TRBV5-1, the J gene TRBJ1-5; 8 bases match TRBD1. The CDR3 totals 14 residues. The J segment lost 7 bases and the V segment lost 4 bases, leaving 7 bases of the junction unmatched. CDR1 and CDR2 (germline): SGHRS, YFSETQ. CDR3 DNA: TGCGCCAGCAGCCCAGGACAGGGCGGGCAGCCCCAGCATTTT. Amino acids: CASSPGQGGQPQHF.

CDR3 amino acids: CASSPQGQGYEQYF. In nucleotides, the CDR3 is TGTGCCAGCTCACCGCAAGGACAGGGATACGAGCAGTACTTC. This chain joins TRBV18 and TRBJ2-7, with TRBD1 matching over 8 bases. The germline V gene has CDR1 KGHSH and CDR2 LQKENI. This CDR3 has 14 amino acids. V lost 3 bases and J lost 4; bases outside the gene matches: 5.

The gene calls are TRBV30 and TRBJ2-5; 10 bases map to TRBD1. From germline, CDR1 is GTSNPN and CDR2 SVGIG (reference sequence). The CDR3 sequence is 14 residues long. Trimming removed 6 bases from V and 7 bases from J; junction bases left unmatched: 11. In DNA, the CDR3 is TGTGCCTGCCCCCGGGACAGGGGAGATGGGACCCAGTACTTC. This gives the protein CACPRDRGDGTQYF.

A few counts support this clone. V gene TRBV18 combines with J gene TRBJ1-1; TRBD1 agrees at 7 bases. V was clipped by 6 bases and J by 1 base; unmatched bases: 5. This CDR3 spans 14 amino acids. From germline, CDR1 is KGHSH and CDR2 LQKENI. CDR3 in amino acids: CASSNRGENTEAFF. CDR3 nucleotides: TGTGCCAGCTCGAACAGGGGTGAGAACACTGAAGCTTTCTTT.

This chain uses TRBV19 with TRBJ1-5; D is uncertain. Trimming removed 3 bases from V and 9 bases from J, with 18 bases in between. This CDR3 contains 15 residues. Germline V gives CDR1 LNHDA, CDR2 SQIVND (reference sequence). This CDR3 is CASSIGSRAGGPQHF. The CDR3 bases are TGTGCCAGTAGTATCGGAAGCAGAGCGGGTGGGCCCCAGCATTTT.

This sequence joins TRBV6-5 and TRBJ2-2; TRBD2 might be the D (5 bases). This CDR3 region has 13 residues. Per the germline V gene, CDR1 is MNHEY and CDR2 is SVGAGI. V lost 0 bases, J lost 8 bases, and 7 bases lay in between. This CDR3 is CASSYSRVGELFF. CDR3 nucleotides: TGTGCCAGCAGTTACTCGAGGGTAGGGGAGCTGTTTTTT.

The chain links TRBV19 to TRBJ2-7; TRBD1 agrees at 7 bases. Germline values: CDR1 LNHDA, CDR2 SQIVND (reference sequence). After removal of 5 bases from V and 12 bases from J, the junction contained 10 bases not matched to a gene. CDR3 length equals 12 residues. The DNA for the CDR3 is TGTGCCAGTAGTTGGGCATTTGGACAGGTGTACTTC. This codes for CASSWAFGQVYF.

This CDR3 reads CASSSQGADTGELFF. The CDR3 bases are TGTGCCAGCAGCTCCCAGGGTGCGGACACCGGGGAGCTGTTTTTT. V gene TRBV7-8 combines with J gene TRBJ2-2; D might be TRBD1 (5 bases). The germline V gene encodes CDR1 SGHVS and CDR2 FQNEAQ. Trimming shortened V by 4 bases and J by 3 bases, and 12 bases separated the two germline ends. CDR3 length: 15 amino acids. Using reference TRBV7-8 and TRBJ2-2 for the parts outside the CDR3, the full variable domain is GAGVSQSPRYKVAKRGQDVALRCDPISGHVSLFWYQQALGQGPEFLTYFQNEAQLDKSGLPSDRFFAERPEGSVSTLKIQRTQQEDSAVYLCASSSQGADTGELFFGEGSRLTVL.

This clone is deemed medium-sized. CDR3 nucleotide sequence: TGTGCCAGCAGCACCGGGACACCTAAGAACTATGGCTACACCTTC. Its protein product is CASSTGTPKNYGYTF. The chain is built from TRBV6-5 and TRBJ1-2; TRBD1 might be the D (6 bases). Germline V gene lookup returns CDR1 MNHEY and CDR2 SVGAGI. Deletions cut 6 bases from V and 2 bases from J, with 16 bases between. The CDR3 has 15 amino acids.

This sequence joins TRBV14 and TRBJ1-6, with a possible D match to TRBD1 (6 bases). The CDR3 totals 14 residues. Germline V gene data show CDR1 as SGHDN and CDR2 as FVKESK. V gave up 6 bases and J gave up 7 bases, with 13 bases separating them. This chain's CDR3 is CASRTGTPNSPLHF. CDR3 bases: TGTGCCAGCAGGACCGGGACACCGAATTCACCCCTCCACTTT.

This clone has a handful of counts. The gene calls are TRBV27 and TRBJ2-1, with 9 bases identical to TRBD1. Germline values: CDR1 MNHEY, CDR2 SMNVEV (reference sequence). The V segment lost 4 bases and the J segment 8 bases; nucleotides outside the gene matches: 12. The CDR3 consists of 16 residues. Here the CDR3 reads CASSSPQGTGTYEQFF. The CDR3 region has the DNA TGTGCCAGCAGTTCCCCCCAGGGGACAGGGACCTATGAGCAGTTCTTC.

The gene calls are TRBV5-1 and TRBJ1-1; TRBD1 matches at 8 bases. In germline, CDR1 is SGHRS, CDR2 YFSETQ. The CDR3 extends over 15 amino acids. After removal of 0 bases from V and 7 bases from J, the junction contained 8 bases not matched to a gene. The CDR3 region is CASSLVGQGGGEAFF. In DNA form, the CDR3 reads TGCGCCAGCAGCTTGGTCGGACAGGGAGGCGGTGAAGCTTTCTTT.

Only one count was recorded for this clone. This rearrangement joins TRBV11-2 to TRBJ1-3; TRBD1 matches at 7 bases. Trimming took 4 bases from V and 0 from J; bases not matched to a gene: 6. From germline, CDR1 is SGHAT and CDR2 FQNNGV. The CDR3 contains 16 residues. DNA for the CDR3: TGTGCCAGCAGCTGGACAGGCAGCGACTCTGGAAACACCATATATTTT. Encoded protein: CASSWTGSDSGNTIYF.

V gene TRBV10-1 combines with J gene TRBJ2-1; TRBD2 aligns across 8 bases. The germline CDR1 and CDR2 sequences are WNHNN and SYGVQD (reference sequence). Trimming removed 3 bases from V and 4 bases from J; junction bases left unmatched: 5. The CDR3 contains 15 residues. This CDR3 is CASSETAGGYNEQFF. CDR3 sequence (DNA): TGCGCCAGCAGTGAAACGGCGGGGGGTTACAATGAGCAGTTCTTC.